This T cell receptor beta chain was identified during a study of control samples from healthy donors and cancer patients. This clone was detected once. The germline V gene encodes CDR1 SGHRS and CDR2 YFSETQ. Trimming left V 0 bases short and J 2 bases short, with 0 bases between. The CDR3 spans 11 residues. The table came from immunoSEQ multiplex PCR; TCRdb's copy has only in-frame clones and leaves some out. The repertoire consists of some 87,000 clones, with 84% occurring once and the leading ten covering more than 9%. Sequenced input: PBMCs. The chain recombines TRBV5-1 with TRBJ2-7, with D uncertain. The origin of this receptor is a man in his 60s with head and neck cancer. The CDR3 here is CASSLAYEQYF. CDR3 in DNA: TGCGCCAGCAGCTTGGCCTACGAGCAGTACTTC.